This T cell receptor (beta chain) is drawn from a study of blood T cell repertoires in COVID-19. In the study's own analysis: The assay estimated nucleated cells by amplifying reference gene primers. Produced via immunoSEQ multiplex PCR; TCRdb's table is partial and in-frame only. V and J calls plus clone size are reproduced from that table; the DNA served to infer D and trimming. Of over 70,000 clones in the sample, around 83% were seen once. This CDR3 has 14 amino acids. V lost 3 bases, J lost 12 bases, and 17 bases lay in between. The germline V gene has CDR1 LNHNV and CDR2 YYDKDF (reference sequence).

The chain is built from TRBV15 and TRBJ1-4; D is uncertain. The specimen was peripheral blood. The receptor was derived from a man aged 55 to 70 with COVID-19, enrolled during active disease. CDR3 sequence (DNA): TGTGCCACCAGCAGCCGCCAGACGGGAAGGGAACTGTTTTTT. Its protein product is CATSSRQTGRELFF.